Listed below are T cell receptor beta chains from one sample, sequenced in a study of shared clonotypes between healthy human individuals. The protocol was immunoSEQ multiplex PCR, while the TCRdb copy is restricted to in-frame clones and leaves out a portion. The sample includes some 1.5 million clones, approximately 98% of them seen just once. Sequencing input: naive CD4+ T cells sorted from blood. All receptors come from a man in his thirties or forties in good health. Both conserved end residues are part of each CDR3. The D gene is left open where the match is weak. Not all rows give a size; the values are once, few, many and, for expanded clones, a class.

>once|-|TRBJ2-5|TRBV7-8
TGTGCCAGCAGCTTAGAAACGGGCAGAGAAGAGACCCAGTACTTC
CASSLETGREETQYF
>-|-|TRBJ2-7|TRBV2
TGTGCCAGCAGGGGTAGGTCCTACGAGCAGTACTTC
CASRGRSYEQYF
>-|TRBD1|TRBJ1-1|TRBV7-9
TGTGCCAGCAGCTTAGGGGGACAGGGACCGAACACTGAAGCTTTCTTT
CASSLGGQGPNTEAFF
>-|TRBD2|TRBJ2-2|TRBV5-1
TGCGCCAGCAGCTCAAGTTTAGCGGGAGTTCCCGGGGCCGGGGAGCTGTTTTTT
CASSSSLAGVPGAGELFF
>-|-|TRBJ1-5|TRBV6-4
TGTGCCAGCAGTGACATATTTGGGGGGCCCCAGCATTTT
CASSDIFGGPQHF
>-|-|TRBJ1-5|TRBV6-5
TGTGCCAGCAGTAACAGGGTTGATCAGCCCCAGCATTTT
CASSNRVDQPQHF
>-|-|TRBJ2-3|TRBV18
TGTGCCAGCTCACCACTTGCAGATACGCAGTATTTT
CASSPLADTQYF
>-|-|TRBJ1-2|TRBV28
TGTGCCAGCAGTTTAGTCGGGGGAAGAGGCTACACCTTC
CASSLVGGRGYTF
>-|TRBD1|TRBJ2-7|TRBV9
TGTGCCAGCAGCGTAGCCGTCGGGACAGGGCTCTACGAGCAGTACTTC
CASSVAVGTGLYEQYF
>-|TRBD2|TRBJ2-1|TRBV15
TGTGCCACCAGCAGACCCCAAGCCCGGACTAGGCTATACAATGAGCAGTTCTTC
CATSRPQARTRLYNEQFF
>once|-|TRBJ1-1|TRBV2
TGTGCCAGCAGTGAAGTGATGGGGGGCGGTACTGAAGCTTTCTTT
CASSEVMGGGTEAFF
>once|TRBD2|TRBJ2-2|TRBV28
TGTGCCAGCAGGCATAGCGGGAGACAAACCGGGGAGCTGTTTTTT
CASRHSGRQTGELFF
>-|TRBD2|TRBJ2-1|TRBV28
TGTGCCAGCAGCATCCCACTAGCGGGTACAATTTACAATGAGCAGTTCTTC
CASSIPLAGTIYNEQFF
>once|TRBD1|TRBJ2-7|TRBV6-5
TGTGCCAGCAGTTACTCCCGGACAGGGGGCGACGAGCAGTACTTC
CASSYSRTGGDEQYF
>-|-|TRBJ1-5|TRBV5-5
TGTGCCAGCAGCTTTTTCCCGTCGGATCAGCCCCAGCATTTT
CASSFFPSDQPQHF
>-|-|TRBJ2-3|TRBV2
TGTGCCAGCATCGGTCGCCTAAGATACACAGATACGCAGTATTTT
CASIGRLRYTDTQYF
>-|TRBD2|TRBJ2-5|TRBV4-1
TGCGCCAGCAGCCTAATGGTCAGCGGGAACGGGAAAGAGACCCAGTACTTC
CASSLMVSGNGKETQYF
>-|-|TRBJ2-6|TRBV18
TGTGCCAGCTCAACAGGGATTTCTGGGGCCAACGTCCTGACTTTC
CASSTGISGANVLTF
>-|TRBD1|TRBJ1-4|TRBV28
TGTGCCAGCAGTTCCGGGACAGGACTCCTCGGATGGAAACTGTTTTTT
CASSSGTGLLGWKLFF
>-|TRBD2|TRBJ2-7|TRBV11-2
TGTGCCAGCAGCTTCCCTACATTGACTAGCGCAAAGCTCTACGAGCAGTACTTC
CASSFPTLTSAKLYEQYF
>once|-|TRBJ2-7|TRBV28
TGTGCCAGCAGTTTAGGCAGAAGGTTCTACGAGCAGTACTTC
CASSLGRRFYEQYF
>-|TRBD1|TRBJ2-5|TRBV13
TGTGCCAGCAGCTCTCGGACAGGGGGGCAGGAGACCCAGTACTTC
CASSSRTGGQETQYF
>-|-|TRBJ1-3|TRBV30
TGTGCCTGGGGAGGGGGGACGCCTGGAAACACCATATATTTT
CAWGGGTPGNTIYF
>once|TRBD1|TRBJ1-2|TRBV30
TGTGCCTGGATGCGGACAGGGGGCTCCAACTATGGCTACACCTTC
CAWMRTGGSNYGYTF
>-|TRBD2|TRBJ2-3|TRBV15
TGTGCCACCAGCGGGGGACTAGCGGTCTCTAGCACAGATACGCAGTATTTT
CATSGGLAVSSTDTQYF
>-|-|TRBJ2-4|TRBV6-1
TGTGCCAGCAGTGAGATCAAAAACATTCAGTACTTC
CASSEIKNIQYF
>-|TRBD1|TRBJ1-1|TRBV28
TGTGCCAGCAGCCCGAACAGGGGAACTGAAGCTTTCTTT
CASSPNRGTEAFF
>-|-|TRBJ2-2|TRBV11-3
TGTGCCAGCAGCTTATATGACCGCCACGGGGAGCTGTTTTTT
CASSLYDRHGELFF
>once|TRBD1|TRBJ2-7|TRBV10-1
TGCGCCAGCAGCACCGGGACAGGCTCCTACGAGCAGTACTTC
CASSTGTGSYEQYF
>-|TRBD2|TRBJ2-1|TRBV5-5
TGTGCCAGCAGGAAAAGGGCGGGAGGGTCATCCTTCAACAATGAGCAGTTCTTC
CASRKRAGGSSFNNEQFF
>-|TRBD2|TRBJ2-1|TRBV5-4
TGTGCCAGCAGCCCATCTAGCGGGAGAATCAATGAGCAGTTCTTC
CASSPSSGRINEQFF
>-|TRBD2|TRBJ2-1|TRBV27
TGTGCCAGCAGTTTATTAGGGCTAGCGGCCTACAATGAGCAGTTCTTC
CASSLLGLAAYNEQFF
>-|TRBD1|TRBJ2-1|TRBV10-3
TGTGCCATCAGTGGGCCGGGACAGGGGGCCCAACTAGGGTCCAATGAGCAGTTCTTC
CAISGPGQGAQLGSNEQFF
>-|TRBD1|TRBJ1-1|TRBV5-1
TGCGCCAGCGGACTGACAGGGGGCAGTGGTGAAGCTTTCTTT
CASGLTGGSGEAFF
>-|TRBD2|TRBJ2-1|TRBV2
TGTGCCAGCGGTCTAGCGGACAATGAGCAGTTCTTC
CASGLADNEQFF
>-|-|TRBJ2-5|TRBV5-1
TGCGCCAGCAGCTTGCACAAGCAAGAGACCCAGTACTTC
CASSLHKQETQYF
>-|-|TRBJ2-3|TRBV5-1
TGCGCCAGCAGCTTGGCATGGTCGCGCAGAACAAGCACAGATACGCAGTATTTT
CASSLAWSRRTSTDTQYF
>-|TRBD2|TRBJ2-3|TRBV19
TGTGCCAGTAGTTTCGGACTAGCGGGAGTCACAGATACGCAGTATTTT
CASSFGLAGVTDTQYF
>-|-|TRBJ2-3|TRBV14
TGTGCCAGCAGTCGATCAGGACAGTGGTACACAGATACGCAGTATTTT
CASSRSGQWYTDTQYF
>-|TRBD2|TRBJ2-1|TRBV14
TGTGCCAGCAGCCAAGTTCAAGCGGGAGGAAAGTTCTTC
CASSQVQAGGKFF
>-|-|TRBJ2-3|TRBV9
TGTGCCAGCAGCGTAGGCCAAGGGAGGGATACGCAGTATTTT
CASSVGQGRDTQYF
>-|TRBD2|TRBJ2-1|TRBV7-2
TGTGCCAGCAGCCCAGGGACTAGCGGGACCAATGAGCAGTTCTTC
CASSPGTSGTNEQFF
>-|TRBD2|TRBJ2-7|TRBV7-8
TGTGCCAGCAGGGAATCGTGGACTAGCGGAGTCTACGAGCAGTACTTC
CASRESWTSGVYEQYF
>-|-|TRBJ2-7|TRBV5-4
TGTGCCAGCAGCCCGGACCAGACCAGAACGGGATACGAGCAGTACTTC
CASSPDQTRTGYEQYF
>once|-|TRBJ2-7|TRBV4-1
TGCGCCAGCAGCCAAGATCTACTAGCCCACGAGCAGTACTTC
CASSQDLLAHEQYF
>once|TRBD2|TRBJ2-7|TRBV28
TGTGCCAGCAGTTCTCTAGCGGGAGGCCCCTACGAGCAGTACTTC
CASSSLAGGPYEQYF
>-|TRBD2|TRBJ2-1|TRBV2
TGTGCCAGCAGGGAAGCGGGAGTGCGCGGAAATGAGCAGTTCTTC
CASREAGVRGNEQFF